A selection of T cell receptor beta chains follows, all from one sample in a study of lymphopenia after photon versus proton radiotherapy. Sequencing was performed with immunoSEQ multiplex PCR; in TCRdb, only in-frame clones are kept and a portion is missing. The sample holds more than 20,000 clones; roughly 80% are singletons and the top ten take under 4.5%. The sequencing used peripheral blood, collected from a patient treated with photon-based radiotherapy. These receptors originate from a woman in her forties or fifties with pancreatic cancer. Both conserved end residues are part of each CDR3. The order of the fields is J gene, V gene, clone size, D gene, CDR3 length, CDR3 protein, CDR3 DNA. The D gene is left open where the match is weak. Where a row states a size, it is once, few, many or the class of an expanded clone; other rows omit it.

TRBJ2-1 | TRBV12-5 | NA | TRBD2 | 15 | CASGTIAGVKNEQFF | TGTGCTAGTGGTACTATAGCGGGAGTCAAAAATGAGCAGTTCTTC
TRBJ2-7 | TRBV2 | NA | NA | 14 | CASTGGAVDYEQYF | TGTGCCAGCACGGGCGGGGCAGTGGACTACGAGCAGTACTTC
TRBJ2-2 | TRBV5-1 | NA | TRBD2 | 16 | CASSSFGRGNTGELFF | TGCGCCAGCAGCTCTTTTGGGAGGGGGAACACCGGGGAGCTGTTTTTT
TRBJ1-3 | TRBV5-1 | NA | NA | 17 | CASSPWGRLSSGNTIYF | TGCGCCAGCAGCCCTTGGGGGAGGCTGAGCTCTGGAAACACCATATATTTT
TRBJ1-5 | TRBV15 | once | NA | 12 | CATSSLNQPQHF | TGTGCCACCAGCAGCCTGAATCAGCCCCAGCATTTT
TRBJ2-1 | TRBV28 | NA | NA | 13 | CASSPGVGNEQFF | TGTGCCAGCAGCCCAGGGGTAGGTAATGAGCAGTTCTTC
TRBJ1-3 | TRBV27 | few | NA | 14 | CASRTTVSGNTIYF | TGTGCCAGCAGGACGACAGTCTCTGGAAACACCATATATTTT
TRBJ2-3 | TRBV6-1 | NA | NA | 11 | CASRVADTQYF | TGTGCCAGCAGGGTCGCAGATACGCAGTATTTT
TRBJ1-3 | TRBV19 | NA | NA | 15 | CASSILPGSGNTIYF | TGTGCCAGTAGTATACTTCCCGGCTCTGGAAACACCATATATTTT
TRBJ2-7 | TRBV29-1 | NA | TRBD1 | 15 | CSVEGGTEFTYEQYF | TGCAGCGTTGAAGGTGGGACAGAGTTCACCTACGAGCAGTACTTC
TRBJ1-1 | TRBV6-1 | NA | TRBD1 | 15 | CASSQTGERETEAFF | TGTGCCAGCAGTCAAACAGGGGAAAGAGAGACTGAAGCTTTCTTT
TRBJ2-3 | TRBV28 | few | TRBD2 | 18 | CASSSPRGGSTSTDTQYF | TGTGCCAGCAGCTCCCCCCGAGGCGGGAGTACTAGCACAGATACGCAGTATTTT
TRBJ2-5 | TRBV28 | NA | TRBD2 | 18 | CASSPGLAGPDDQETQYF | TGTGCCAGCAGTCCCGGACTAGCGGGCCCAGACGATCAAGAGACCCAGTACTTC
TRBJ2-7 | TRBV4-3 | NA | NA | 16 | CASSQDFSSDYYEQYF | TGCGCCAGCAGCCAAGATTTCTCTAGCGATTACTACGAGCAGTACTTC
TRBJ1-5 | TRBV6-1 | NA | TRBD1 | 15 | CASSENSGGGQPQHF | TGTGCCAGCAGTGAAAATTCAGGGGGCGGTCAGCCCCAGCATTTT
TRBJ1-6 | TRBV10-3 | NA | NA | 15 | CAISATGPTEGPLHF | TGTGCCATCAGTGCAACAGGACCCACCGAGGGTCCCCTCCACTTT
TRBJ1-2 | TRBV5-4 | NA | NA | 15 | CASSLAAGNVGGYTF | TGTGCCAGCAGCTTGGCGGCAGGGAACGTAGGTGGCTACACCTTC
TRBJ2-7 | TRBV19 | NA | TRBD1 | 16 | CASSIIRGQGGYEQYF | TGTGCCAGTAGTATCATAAGGGGACAGGGAGGCTACGAGCAGTACTTC
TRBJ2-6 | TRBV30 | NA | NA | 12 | CAHGSGANVLTF | TGTGCTCACGGGTCTGGGGCCAACGTCCTGACTTTC
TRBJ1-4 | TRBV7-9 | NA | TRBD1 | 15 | CASRRDRGANEKLFF | TGTGCCAGCAGACGGGACAGGGGGGCTAATGAAAAACTGTTTTTT
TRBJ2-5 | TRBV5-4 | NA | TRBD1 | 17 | CASSLVRTGQFLRAEYF | TGTGCCAGCAGCTTGGTCCGCACGGGACAGTTTCTACGAGCAGAGTACTTC
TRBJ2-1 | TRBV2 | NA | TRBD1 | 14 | CASSEQGAYNEQFF | TGTGCCAGCAGTGAACAGGGGGCGTACAATGAGCAGTTCTTC
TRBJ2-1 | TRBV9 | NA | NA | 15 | CASSVRQVVGNEQFF | TGTGCCAGCAGCGTCAGACAGGTAGTTGGCAATGAGCAGTTCTTC
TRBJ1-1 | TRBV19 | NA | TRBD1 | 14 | CASSKEGAHTEAFF | TGTGCCAGTAGTAAAGAGGGGGCGCACACTGAAGCTTTCTTT
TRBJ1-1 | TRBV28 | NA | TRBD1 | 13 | CASSRDIQGGAFF | TGTGCCAGCAGCCGGGACATTCAGGGGGGGGCTTTCTTT
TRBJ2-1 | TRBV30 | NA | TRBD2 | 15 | CAWRLAASSYNEQFF | TGTGCCTGGCGACTAGCGGCTAGCTCCTACAATGAGCAGTTCTTC
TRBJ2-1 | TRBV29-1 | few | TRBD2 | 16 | CSVAGSGRGAYNEQFF | TGCAGCGTTGCAGGGAGCGGGAGGGGGGCCTACAATGAGCAGTTCTTC
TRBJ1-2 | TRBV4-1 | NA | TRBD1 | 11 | CASSFNRDSPF | TGCGCCAGCAGCTTCAATAGGGACAGTCCCTTC
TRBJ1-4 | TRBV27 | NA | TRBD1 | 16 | CASSRLGQGHNEKLFF | TGTGCCAGCAGTCGACTTGGACAGGGCCATAATGAAAAACTGTTTTTT
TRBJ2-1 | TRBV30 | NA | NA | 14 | CAWSTGGAVNEQFF | TGTGCCTGGAGTACGGGCGGGGCTGTCAATGAGCAGTTCTTC
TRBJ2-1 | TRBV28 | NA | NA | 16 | CASTSDQVSSYNEQFF | TGTGCCAGCACCAGCGACCAGGTGAGCTCCTACAATGAGCAGTTCTTC
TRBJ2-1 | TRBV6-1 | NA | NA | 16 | CASSEALGQGLNEQFF | TGTGCCAGCAGTGAAGCGCTCGGGCAGGGGTTAAATGAGCAGTTCTTC
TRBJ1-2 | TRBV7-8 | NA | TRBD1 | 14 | CASSLRTGIYGYTF | TGTGCCAGCAGCTTACGGACAGGAATCTATGGCTACACCTTC
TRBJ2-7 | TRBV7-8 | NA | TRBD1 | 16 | CASSLVTGQGSYEQYF | TGTGCCAGCAGCTTAGTGACCGGACAGGGGTCCTACGAGCAGTACTTC
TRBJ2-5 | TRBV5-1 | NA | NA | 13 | CASSLYPQETQYF | TGCGCCAGCAGCTTGTATCCCCAAGAGACCCAGTACTTC
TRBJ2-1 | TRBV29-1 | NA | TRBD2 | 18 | CSAAGTSGAGNRYNEQFF | TGCAGCGCTGCGGGGACTAGCGGCGCGGGAAACAGGTACAATGAGCAGTTCTTC
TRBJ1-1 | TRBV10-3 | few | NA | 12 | CAIRRGDTEAFF | TGTGCCATCAGGAGGGGCGACACTGAAGCTTTCTTT
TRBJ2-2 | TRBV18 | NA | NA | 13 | CASSTDLTGELFF | TGTGCCAGCTCAACCGACCTCACCGGGGAGCTGTTTTTT
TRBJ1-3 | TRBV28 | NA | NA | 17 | CASSLGGRGYSGNTIYF | TGTGCCAGCAGTTTAGGTGGACGGGGTTACTCTGGAAACACCATATATTTT
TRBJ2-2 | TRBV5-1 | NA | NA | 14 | CASSLGLNTGELFF | TGCGCCAGCAGCTTGGGACTAAACACCGGGGAGCTGTTTTTT
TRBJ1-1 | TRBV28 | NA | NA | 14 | CASSPLREATEAFF | TGTGCCAGCAGTCCGCTCCGGGAGGCCACTGAAGCTTTCTTT